This T cell receptor (beta chain) appears in the sequencing data of a study of CD8+ T cells in alopecia areata (dated by TCRdb to the late 2010s). For the study in its entirety: Treated patients were enrolled in an open-label pilot trial of oral tofacitinib, 5 to 10 mg twice daily, for moderate-to-severe alopecia areata. Patients on tofacitinib were biopsied at baseline and after 4 and 24 weeks of treatment, and several of the patients also had a later scalp biopsy. The study used high-throughput TCRbeta sequencing to examine T cell clonal expansion in alopecia areata, in both the C3H/HeJ mouse model and human patients. Human TCRbeta sequencing covered scalp tissue and sorted CD4+ and CD8+ peripheral blood T cells from patchy and totalis/universalis alopecia areata patients and healthy controls. Scalp clonality was compared among normal scalp (n=4), patchy alopecia areata scalp (n=8), and alopecia totalis/universalis scalp (n=8). TCRbeta CDR3 regions were amplified by immunoSEQ multiplex PCR with 35 Vbeta forward and 13 Jbeta reverse primers. RNA came from the PAXgene miRNA kit for fixed scalp, the miRNeasy kit for PBMCs, and the RNeasy kit for mouse skin. Patients stayed on tofacitinib for 6 to 18 months and then had 6 months of follow-up off drug so that delayed response and recurrence could be assessed.

Results the study describes overall, beyond this receptor: Unlike mouse skin, where gammadelta T cells dominate, normal human skin contains resident alphabeta T cells that get sequenced too, which complicates analysis of the scalp TCR repertoire. Shared TCR sequences between patients were less evident than in mice, which may be partly attributable to HLA diversity in the patient population. Higher clonality and more expanded CD8+ clones were observed in lesional scalp than in normal scalp, particularly in alopecia totalis/universalis, a finding suggestive of antigenic drive.

Explained via the paper, the time point label denotes: baseline before oral tofacitinib. Peripheral blood and lesional scalp punch biopsies were obtained from patients with alopecia areata. PBMCs were isolated by density centrifugation and stained for CD3, CD4 and CD8, after which CD4+ and CD8+ T cells were sorted on a FACSAria. CDR1 MGHDK and CDR2 SYGVNS were looked up in the germline V gene. Trimmed from V: 5 bases; trimmed from J: 3 bases; junction bases lacking a gene match: 1. The CDR3, cysteine through phenylalanine, is 12 amino acids long. Here the CDR3 DNA is all that survives: 36 bases in frame from base 1. A remark on this clone: This receptor's antigen is unknown. No base quality values were provided; no much bigger clone lies one nucleotide off.

Libraries were made using the immunoSEQ multiplex PCR assay. RNA was extracted from all samples and reverse transcribed into cDNA, which served as template for TCR sequencing. SuperScript III was used for first-strand cDNA synthesis, primed with a 2:1 mix of oligo-dT and random hexamers. A synthetic immune receptor repertoire was used to measure amplification bias, and any remaining bias was corrected computationally. The study's own analysis went as follows. Raw reads were preprocessed to remove errors, and CDR3 was defined according to IMGT conventions as the region from the conserved cysteine to phenylalanine. Clonality was calculated as 1 minus Shannon entropy normalized by log2 of the number of productive unique TCRs. Whether scalp clones were CD4 or CD8 was inferred by matching scalp TCRbeta sequences against CD4 and CD8 repertoires sorted from blood. What TCRdb holds here is the immuneACCESS table cut down to in-frame rearrangements. Part of the clones is not present; checked against another copy, under half of the missing clones reflect an unresolved V gene, and the others are unexplained. V and J calls and clone size follow that table, whereas D and trimming were derived from the DNA. The sample table shows some 170,000 clones, and less than 80% are seen once. Of the sample, about an eighth falls within the top ten clones.

The clonotype originates from a human donor with alopecia areata. The V gene is TRBV25-1 and the J gene is TRBJ2-7; TRBD2 agrees with 7 junctional bases. This specimen was CD8+ T cells sorted from blood, taken at week 0. The DNA sequence is TGTGCCAGCAGTCCGGGAGGCTACGAGCAGTACTTC. It is translated as CASSPGGYEQYF.